A single sample is the source of the 14 T cell receptor beta chains below, sequenced in a study of control samples from healthy donors and cancer patients. TCRdb's copy holds only in-frame clones and misses some; the assay was immunoSEQ multiplex PCR. The sample yields around 190,000 clones, 90% seen once. The sequenced sample consisted of blood. These receptor sequences come from a woman between 45 and 65 years old in good health.

The V and J genes are TRBV19 and TRBJ2-6; 8 bases line up with TRBD1. The CDR3 spans 17 residues. V was pared by 7 bases and J by 4 bases, with 12 bases of the junction left unmatched. Looked up from germline, CDR1 is LNHDA and CDR2 is SQIVND (reference sequence). The CDR3 loop reads CASMGRGRSKGANVLTF. CDR3 sequence (DNA): TGTGCCAGTATGGGCAGGGGGCGGTCGAAAGGGGCCAACGTCCTGACTTTC.

This chain uses TRBV4-3 with TRBJ2-7; D uncertain. Germline assignment: CDR1 LGHNA and CDR2 YSLEER. V dropped 4 bases and J dropped 0 bases, with 10 bases sitting between them. The length of the CDR3 is 14 residues. The CDR3 sequence is CASSPVASSYEQYF. Written as DNA, the CDR3 is TGCGCCAGCAGCCCGGTAGCTAGCTCCTACGAGCAGTACTTC.

CDR3 sequence reads: CATSRDGNTGELFF. In nucleotides, the CDR3 is TGTGCCACCAGCAGAGACGGTAACACCGGGGAGCTGTTTTTT. The rearrangement uses TRBV15 and TRBJ2-2, with no clear D. Germline V gives CDR1 LNHNV, CDR2 YYDKDF (reference sequence). This CDR3 has 14 residues. V lost 0 bases to trimming and J lost 2 bases, with 4 bases between them.

V is TRBV3-1 (or the pseudogene TRBV3-2) and J is TRBJ2-7, with D maybe TRBD1 (5 bases). CDR3 length equals 15 residues. V shed 1 base and J shed 4 bases, with 14 bases lying between them. The germline V gene encodes CDR1 LGHDT and CDR2 YNNKEL (reference sequence). The CDR3 region is CASSQVTVLEYEQYF. The DNA for the CDR3 is TGTGCCAGCAGCCAAGTGACAGTATTGGAGTACGAGCAGTACTTC.

V gene TRBV5-6 combines with J gene TRBJ2-3, with D possibly being TRBD1 (5 bases). V lost 7 bases and J lost 7, with 16 bases in between. The CDR3 has 13 residues. Germline CDR1 and CDR2: SGHDT and YYEEEE. The CDR3 loop reads CASLISDRNTQYF. Here the CDR3 DNA reads TGTGCCAGCCTTATATCCGACAGAAATACGCAGTATTTT. The full variable domain, with the rest looked up from reference TRBV5-6 and TRBJ2-3, is DAGVTQSPTHLIKTRGQQVTLRCSPKSGHDTVSWYQQALGQGPQFIFQYYEEEERQRGNFPDRFSGHQFPNYSSELNVNALLLGDSALYLCASLISDRNTQYFGPGTRLTVL.

V is TRBV11-1 and J is TRBJ1-5; D is uncertain. V dropped 0 bases and J dropped 4 bases, with 4 bases sitting between them. This CDR3 spans 13 amino acids. CDR1 and CDR2 (germline): SGHAT, FQDESV (reference sequence). CDR3 loop: CASSLAVNQPQHF. The CDR3 DNA is TGTGCCAGCAGCTTAGCAGTTAATCAGCCCCAGCATTTT. Variable domain in full (rest from reference TRBV11-1 and TRBJ1-5): EAEVAQSPRYKITEKSQAVAFWCDPISGHATLYWYRQILGQGPELLVQFQDESVVDDSQLPKDRFSAERLKGVDSTLKIQPAELGDSAMYLCASSLAVNQPQHFGDGTRLSIL.

The chain is built from TRBV20-1 and TRBJ1-6; D unresolved. Deletions cut 3 bases from V and 13 bases from J, with 10 bases between. Germline V lookup: CDR1 DFQATT, CDR2 SNEGSKA (reference sequence). The CDR3 covers 11 residues. In DNA, the CDR3 is TGCAGTGCTAGTCCCGGTCAGCCCCTCCACTTT. It specifies CSASPGQPLHF.

The genes are TRBV9 and TRBJ1-4; D call uncertain. Germline values: CDR1 SGDLS, CDR2 YYNGEE. The CDR3 contains 15 residues. V was cut by 8 bases and J by 5 bases, with 19 bases left in between. CDR3 residues: CASSARSARNEKLFF. The CDR3 DNA is TGTGCCAGTTCCGCTCGATCGGCAAGAAATGAAAAACTGTTTTTT.

The gene calls are TRBV3-1 (or the pseudogene TRBV3-2) and TRBJ1-6, with TRBD1 matching over 9 bases. J lost 3 bases, V lost 6 bases, and 6 bases had no gene match. Germline V CDR1 and CDR2: LGHDT, YNNKEL (reference sequence). The CDR3 has 16 residues. CDR3 region: CASRVMGQGYNSPLHF. The CDR3, as DNA: TGTGCCAGCAGGGTAATGGGACAGGGCTATAATTCACCCCTCCACTTT.

CDR3 in DNA: TGTGCTAGTGGTTTGGTAGTTGGGGGGCTGAACTATGGCTACACCTTC. As protein: CASGLVVGGLNYGYTF. The rearrangement links TRBV12-5 to TRBJ1-2; a possible D gene is TRBD1 (6 bases). With 0 bases removed from V and 2 bases from J, the gap between germline ends came to 13 bases. Germline CDR1 is LGHNT and CDR2 is FRNRAP. The CDR3 runs to 16 residues. The entire variable domain, with the rest obtained from reference TRBV12-5 and TRBJ1-2, is as follows: DARVTQTPRHKVTEMGQEVTMRCQPILGHNTVFWYRQTMMQGLELLAYFRNRAPLDDSGMPKDRFSAEMPDATLATLKIQPSEPRDSAVYFCASGLVVGGLNYGYTFGSGTRLTVV.

In the case of this clone: This sample also contains other DNA sequences that code for the same CDR3. This chain links TRBV3-1 (or the pseudogene TRBV3-2) with TRBJ1-5; unclear D gene. The germline gives CDR1 LGHDT, CDR2 YNNKEL (reference sequence). This CDR3 is built from 12 residues. Trimming shortened V by 1 base and J by 7 bases, and 5 bases separated the two germline ends. CDR3 loop: CASSQGRQPQHF. DNA for the CDR3: TGTGCCAGCAGCCAAGGCCGACAGCCCCAGCATTTT.

The genes are TRBV12-5 and TRBJ2-2; 8 positions match TRBD2. Germline CDR1 is LGHNT and CDR2 is FRNRAP. V dropped 0 bases and J dropped 8; count of bases not matched to a gene: 8. The length of the CDR3 is 16 residues. The CDR3 region is CASGLVQGLAGGELFF. CDR3 nucleotide sequence: TGTGCTAGTGGTTTGGTACAAGGGCTAGCGGGTGGGGAGCTGTTTTTT.

The V call is TRBV20-1, the J call TRBJ2-5; no clear D. V was cut by 1 base and J by 4 bases, with 4 bases left in between. The CDR3 spans 11 residues. Germline V gene lookup returns CDR1 DFQATT and CDR2 SNEGSKA (reference sequence). DNA for the CDR3: TGCAGTGCTAGAGCGTTAGAGACCCAGTACTTC. This encodes CSARALETQYF.

The J gene is TRBJ1-4, the V gene TRBV5-4; the D is unclear. V dropped 2 bases and J dropped 4 bases, with 15 bases sitting between them. The CDR3 length is 16 residues. Germline V gives CDR1 SGHNT, CDR2 YYREEE (reference sequence). The CDR3 DNA reads TGTGCCAGCAGCTTACCGTCGGCGGGAGGTAATGAAAAACTGTTTTTT. Residues: CASSLPSAGGNEKLFF.